This TCR beta chain originates from a study of blood T cell repertoires in COVID-19 (dated by TCRdb to 2020 to 2022). General notes on the study: Samples covering the acute and convalescent phases of COVID-19 were provided by collaborators in the United States, Italy and Spain. The material from the prospective study consisted of cDNA or gDNA derived from T cells, B-cell-depleted T cells, or PBMCs. The repertoires were released in a freely available public database intended as a resource for research on the immune response to SARS-CoV-2. Subjects who had been exposed to COVID-19, were actively infected with it, or had recovered from it provided the deeply sampled blood TCRbeta repertoires that made up the dataset. Sample metadata almost always included a de-identified subject ID, COVID-19 status, age in years and sex. Where available, HLA class I and class II types were obtained from metadata supplied by the sample provider rather than from assay-based typing. Samples were obtained from the ongoing ImmuneRACE study (first 160 participants) and from 950 to 1,500 subjects provided by 6 global collaborators. Beyond this particular receptor, the publication reports: Clinical and demographic metadata were provided uncurated, with the amount varying by source and participant.

This clone was detected a few times. No cognate antigen has been identified for it. Base-call qualities are not available, and no considerably larger clone is one nucleotide away. One collaborating source in Seattle enrolled patients during active infection and followed them longitudinally through the course of disease. The collaborating institutions used their own protocols to collect whole blood in K2EDTA tubes. For TCRbeta analysis, collaborators shipped samples as frozen whole blood, isolated PBMCs, or DNA extracted from either of those sample types. The immunoSEQ Assay, a bias-controlled multiplex PCR, was used to amplify TCRbeta CDR3 regions from genomic DNA. For the original study's pipeline: Within the assay, amplification of reference gene primers was used to estimate how many nucleated cells each sample contained. Sequence reads were collapsed and filtered to measure the absolute abundance of every unique TCRbeta CDR3 rearrangement. For each sample, productive Simpson clonality was calculated as the square root of Simpson's diversity index over productive rearrangements. TCRdb's version of the immuneACCESS table is confined to in-frame rearrangements and falls short of the full clone set. An unresolved V gene accounts for under half of the shortfall where checked; the remainder is of unknown origin. V and J calls and clone size follow that table, whereas D and trimming were derived from the DNA. The sample table holds about 97,000 clones, of which about 90% were seen once. 4% to 5.5% of the sample rests with the top ten.

V loses 0 bases of germline sequence and J loses 5 bases, and the interval between the two ends is 11 bases. The CDR3 runs 14 residues from the cysteine to the phenylalanine. This entry keeps only the CDR3 DNA: 42 bases, framed from base 1. The germline V gene sets CDR1 to MNHEY and CDR2 to SVGAGI. The sequenced sample consisted of peripheral blood. The clonotype originates from a woman aged 45-65 years with COVID-19, enrolled during active disease. Rearrangement joined TRBV6-5 to TRBJ2-7, with an unclear D gene assignment. The nucleotides are TGTGCCAGCAGTTACTCTTTCCAAATTGACGAGCAGTACTTC. Its translation reads: CASSYSFQIDEQYF.